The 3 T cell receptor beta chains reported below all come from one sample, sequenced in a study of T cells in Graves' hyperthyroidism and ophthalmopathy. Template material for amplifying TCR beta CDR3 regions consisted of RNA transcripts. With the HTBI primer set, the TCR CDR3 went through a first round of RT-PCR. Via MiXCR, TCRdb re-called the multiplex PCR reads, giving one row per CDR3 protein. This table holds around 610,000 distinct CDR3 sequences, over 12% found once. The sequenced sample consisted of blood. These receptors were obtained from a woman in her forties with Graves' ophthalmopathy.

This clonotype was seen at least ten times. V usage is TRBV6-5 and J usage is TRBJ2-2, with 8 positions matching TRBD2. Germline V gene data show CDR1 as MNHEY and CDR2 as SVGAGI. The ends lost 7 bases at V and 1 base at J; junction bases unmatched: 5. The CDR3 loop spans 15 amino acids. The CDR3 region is CASTTGGLNTGELFF. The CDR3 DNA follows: TGTGCCAGCACCACGGGGGGGCTGAACACCGGGGAGCTGTTTTTT.

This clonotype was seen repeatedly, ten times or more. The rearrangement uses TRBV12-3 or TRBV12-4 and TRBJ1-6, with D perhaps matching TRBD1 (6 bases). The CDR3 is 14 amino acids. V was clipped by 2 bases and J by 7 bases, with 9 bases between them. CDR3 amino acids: CASSLTGQNSPLHF. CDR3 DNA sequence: TGTGCCAGCAGTTTAACAGGGCAGAATTCACCCCTCCACTTT.

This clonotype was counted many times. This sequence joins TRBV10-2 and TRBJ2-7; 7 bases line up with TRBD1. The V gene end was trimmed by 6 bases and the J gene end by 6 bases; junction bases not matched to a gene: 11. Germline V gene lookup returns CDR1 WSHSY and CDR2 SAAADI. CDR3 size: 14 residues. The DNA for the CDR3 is TGCGCCAGCAGACCGACAGGGCAAATGGTCGAGCAGTACTTC. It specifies CASRPTGQMVEQYF.